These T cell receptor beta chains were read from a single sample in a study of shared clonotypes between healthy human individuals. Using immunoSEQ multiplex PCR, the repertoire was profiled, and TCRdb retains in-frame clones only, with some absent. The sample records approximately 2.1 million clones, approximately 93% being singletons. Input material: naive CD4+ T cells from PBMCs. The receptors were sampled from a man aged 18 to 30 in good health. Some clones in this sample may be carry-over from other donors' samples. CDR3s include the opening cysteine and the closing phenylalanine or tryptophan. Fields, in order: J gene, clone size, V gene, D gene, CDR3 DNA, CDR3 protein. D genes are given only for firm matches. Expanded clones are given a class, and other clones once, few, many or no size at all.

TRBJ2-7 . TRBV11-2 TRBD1 TGTGCCAGCAGCTTGGGACAGGGGATGTACGAGCAGTACTTC CASSLGQGMYEQYF
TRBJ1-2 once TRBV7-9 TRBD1 TGTGCCAGCGGGACAGCCGATGGCTACACCTTC CASGTADGYTF
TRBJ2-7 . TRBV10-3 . TGTGCCATCAGTGGGGTAACTGTAGCCTACGAGCAGTACTTC CAISGVTVAYEQYF
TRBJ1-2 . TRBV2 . TGTGCCAGCAGCAGGGACGGTCTACAATTGGGTGGCTACACCTTC CASSRDGLQLGGYTF
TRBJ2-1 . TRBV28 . TGTGCCAGCACCTATCAGGCGAGTGAGCAGTTCTTC CASTYQASEQFF
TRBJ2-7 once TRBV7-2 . TGTGCCAGCAGCTCCCTAACTACCGTATACGAGCAGTACTTC CASSSLTTVYEQYF
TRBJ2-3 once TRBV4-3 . TGCGCCAGCAGCCGAAGCTTAAGTGGTGCAACAGATACGCAGTATTTT CASSRSLSGATDTQYF
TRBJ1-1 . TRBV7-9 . TGTGCCAGCAGCTTATTGGGTACAGCTGCGAACACTGAAGCTTTCTTT CASSLLGTAANTEAFF
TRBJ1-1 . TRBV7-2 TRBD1 TGTGCCAGCAGCTTCCCAGTCGGGACAGGGGGCTTGGACACTGAAGCTTTCTTT CASSFPVGTGGLDTEAFF
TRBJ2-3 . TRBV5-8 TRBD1 TGTGCCAGCAGCTTGGATTCTAGGGGGCCGGATACGCAGTATTTT CASSLDSRGPDTQYF
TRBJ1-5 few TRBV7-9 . TGTGCCAGCAGCCCCGGGAGAGCAAGCAATCAGCCCCAGCATTTT CASSPGRASNQPQHF
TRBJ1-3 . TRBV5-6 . TGTGCCAGCAGCCGCCGTATTGTGGTCTCTGGAAACACCATATATTTT CASSRRIVVSGNTIYF
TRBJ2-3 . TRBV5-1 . TGCGCCAGCAGCCCGTCGAGTAGGGAGTCGGATACGCAGTATTTT CASSPSSRESDTQYF
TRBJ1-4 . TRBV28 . TGTGCCAGCAGCCCGGGGGCCCTGGGAGATGAAAAACTGTTTTTT CASSPGALGDEKLFF
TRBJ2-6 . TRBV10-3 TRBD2 TGTGCCATCAGTCTTGCAGTGGCGACTAGCGGGTCCAGCTCTGGGGCCAACGTCCTGACTTTC CAISLAVATSGSSSGANVLTF
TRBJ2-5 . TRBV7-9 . TGTGCCAGCAGCTTAGGGAGAGAGACCCAGTACTTC CASSLGRETQYF
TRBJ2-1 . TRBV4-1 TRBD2 TGCGCCAGCAGCCAGCCGACTAGCGGGGGCTCCTACAATGAGCAGTTCTTC CASSQPTSGGSYNEQFF
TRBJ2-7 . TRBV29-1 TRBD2 TGCAGCGTGGGAAGACTAGCGGGAGACGAGCAGTACTTC CSVGRLAGDEQYF
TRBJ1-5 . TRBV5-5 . TGTGCCAGCAGCTTGAGTCGGGTGCAGCCCCAGCATTTT CASSLSRVQPQHF
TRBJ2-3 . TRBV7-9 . TGTGCCAGCAGCTTAGTCGGTGACCATAGCACAGATACGCAGTATTTT CASSLVGDHSTDTQYF
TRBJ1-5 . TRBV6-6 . TGTGCCAGCAGCCTAGACGGTTATAGCAATCAGCCCCAGCATTTT CASSLDGYSNQPQHF
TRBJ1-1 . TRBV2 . TGTGCCAGCAACTCGTTTGTAGGGGGTTTTACTGAAGCTTTCTTT CASNSFVGGFTEAFF
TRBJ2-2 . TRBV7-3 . TGTGCCAGCAGCTGGGGGACCGGGGAGCTGTTTTTT CASSWGTGELFF
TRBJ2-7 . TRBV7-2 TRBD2 TGTGCCAGCAGCTTAGGCCCCGGGACTAGAGAGTACGAGCAGTACTTC CASSLGPGTREYEQYF
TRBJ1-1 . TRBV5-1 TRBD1 TGCGCCAGCAGCTTATTACCGGGACAGGGATTTGAAGCTTTCTTT CASSLLPGQGFEAFF
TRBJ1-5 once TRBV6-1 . TGTGCCAGCAGTGAAGCTCGAGACAGCTACAATCAGCCCCAGCATTTT CASSEARDSYNQPQHF
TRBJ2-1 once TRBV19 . TGTGCCAGTAGTGCAGGGTTAGAGCAGTTCTTC CASSAGLEQFF
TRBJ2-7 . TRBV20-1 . TGCAGTGCCCCGCGGAGCTACGAGCAGTACTTC CSAPRSYEQYF
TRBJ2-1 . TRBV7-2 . TGTGCCAGCAGCTTAGTTAGCGGAAGCTCCTACAATGAGCAGTTCTTC CASSLVSGSSYNEQFF
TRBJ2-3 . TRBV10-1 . TGCGCCAGCAGTGAGTCTGGGAGTGGCGGCACAGATACGCAGTATTTT CASSESGSGGTDTQYF
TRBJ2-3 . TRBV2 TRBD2 TGTGCCAGCAGTAGTGATAGCGGGAGAGGCACAGATACGCAGTATTTT CASSSDSGRGTDTQYF
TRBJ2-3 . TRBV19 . TGTGCCAGTACCCCGGACGAGGGGGGTACGCAGTATTTT CASTPDEGGTQYF
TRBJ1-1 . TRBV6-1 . TGTGCCAGCAGAGCAGACGGGACGACCGGGGGAGCTTTCTTT CASRADGTTGGAFF
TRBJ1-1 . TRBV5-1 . TGCGCCAGCAGCTTGGTATTGGTGGGGGACGAAGGCCCAGGGAGTGAAGCTTTCTTT CASSLVLVGDEGPGSEAFF
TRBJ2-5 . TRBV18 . TGTGCCAGCTCACCGATGGCGGCCCAAGTGGAGACCCAGTACTTC CASSPMAAQVETQYF
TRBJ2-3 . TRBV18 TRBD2 TGTGCCAGCTCACCGGGACTAGCGGGTGGTGGCACAGATACGCAGTATTTT CASSPGLAGGGTDTQYF
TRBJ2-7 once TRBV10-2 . TGCGCCAGCAGACACGACAGATACGAGCAGTACTTC CASRHDRYEQYF